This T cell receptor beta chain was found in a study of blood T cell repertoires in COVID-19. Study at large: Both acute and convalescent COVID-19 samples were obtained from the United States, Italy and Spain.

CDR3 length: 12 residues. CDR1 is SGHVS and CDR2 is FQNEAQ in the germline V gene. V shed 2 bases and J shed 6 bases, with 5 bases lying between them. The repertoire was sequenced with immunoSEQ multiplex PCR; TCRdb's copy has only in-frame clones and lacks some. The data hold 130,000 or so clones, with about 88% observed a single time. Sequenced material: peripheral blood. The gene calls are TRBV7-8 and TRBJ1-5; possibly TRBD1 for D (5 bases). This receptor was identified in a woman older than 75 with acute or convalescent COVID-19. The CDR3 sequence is CASSLQGQPQHF. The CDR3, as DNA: TGTGCCAGCAGCTTACAGGGTCAGCCCCAGCATTTT.